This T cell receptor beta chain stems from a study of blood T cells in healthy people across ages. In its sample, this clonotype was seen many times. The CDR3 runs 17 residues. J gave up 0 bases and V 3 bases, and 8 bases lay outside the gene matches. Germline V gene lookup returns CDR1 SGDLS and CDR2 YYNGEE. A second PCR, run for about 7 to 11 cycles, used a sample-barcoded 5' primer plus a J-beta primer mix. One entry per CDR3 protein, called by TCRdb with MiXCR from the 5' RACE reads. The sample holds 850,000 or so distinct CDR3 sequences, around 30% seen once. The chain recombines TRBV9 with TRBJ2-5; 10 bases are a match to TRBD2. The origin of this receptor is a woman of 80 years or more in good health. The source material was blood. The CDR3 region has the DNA TGTGCCAGCAGCGGAGGGGCTAGCGGGGGAAACCAAGAGACCCAGTACTTC. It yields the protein CASSGGASGGNQETQYF.